The 12 T cell receptor beta chains listed next were all sequenced from one sample in a study of control samples from healthy donors and cancer patients. Profiled with immunoSEQ multiplex PCR; TCRdb holds only in-frame clones, not every one. The sample lists around 120,000 clones, roughly 91% occurring once. The sample consisted of PBMCs. These receptors originate from a man aged 50 or older with head and neck cancer.

The chain has TRBV5-6 and TRBJ1-3; TRBD1 is a possible D gene (5 bases). With 4 bases removed from V and 0 bases from J, the gap between germline ends came to 20 bases. The CDR3 length is 18 residues. Germline V gene data show CDR1 as SGHDT and CDR2 as YYEEEE. CDR3 region: CASSPGTWGISSGNTIYF. For the CDR3, the DNA is TGTGCCAGCAGCCCAGGGACCTGGGGTATAAGCTCTGGAAACACCATATATTTT.

J is TRBJ2-3 and V is TRBV11-2, with TRBD1 as a possible D gene (5 bases). Germline V lookup: CDR1 SGHAT, CDR2 FQNNGV. V was cut by 0 bases and J by 9 bases, with 13 bases left in between. The CDR3 is 14 amino acids. CDR3 nucleotides: TGTGCCAGCAGCTTAGACAAGAGTTGGGGCACGCAGTATTTT. Its protein is CASSLDKSWGTQYF.

The chain links TRBV6-2 or TRBV6-3 to TRBJ1-5, with D maybe TRBD1 (5 bases). The CDR3 length is 16 residues. CDR1 and CDR2 (germline): MNHEY, SVGEGT. V was pared by 6 bases and J by 1 base, with 16 bases between. CDR3 amino acids: CASSLTGKGSNQPQHF. CDR3 nucleotide sequence: TGTGCCAGCAGCCTGACCGGGAAGGGGAGCAATCAGCCCCAGCATTTT.

This chain joins TRBV5-1 and TRBJ2-5; 8 positions match TRBD1. Losses at the gene ends were 0 bases for V and 2 bases for J; bases not matched to a gene: 3. The CDR3 extends over 15 amino acids. Germline V gene sequence: CDR1 SGHRS, CDR2 YFSETQ. CDR3 nucleotide sequence: TGCGCCAGCAGCTTGGGGGGACAGGAACAAGAGACCCAGTACTTC. It translates to CASSLGGQEQETQYF.

V is TRBV20-1 and J is TRBJ1-2; D is ambiguous. The CDR3 has 11 amino acids. The V and J ends lost 3 bases and 4 bases respectively, with 6 bases between them. In germline, CDR1 is DFQATT, CDR2 SNEGSKA (reference sequence). The chain's CDR3 is CSASPPYGYTF. CDR3 in DNA: TGCAGTGCTAGTCCTCCCTATGGCTACACCTTC.

This clone has a single count. The CDR3: CASSLLEGTTTFF. The CDR3 bases are TGTGCCAGCAGCTTATTAGAGGGGACGACAACTTTCTTT. The rearrangement links TRBV7-3 to TRBJ1-1; TRBD1 might be the D (5 bases). The CDR3 runs 13 residues. Trimming cost V 2 bases and J 12 bases, with 16 bases left between them. CDR1 and CDR2 (germline): SGHTA, FQGTGA.

This chain connects TRBV2 to TRBJ2-2; weak D call: TRBD1 (6 bases). The CDR3 has 15 amino acids. Between the trimmed V and J ends, which lost 5 bases and 0 bases, there was a span of 10 bases. Per germline, CDR1 SNHLY and CDR2 FYNNEI. The CDR3 loop is CASSYRVTNTGELFF. In nucleotides, the CDR3 is TGTGCCAGCAGTTACAGGGTTACGAACACCGGGGAGCTGTTTTTT. The variable domain in full, with the rest retrieved from reference TRBV2 and TRBJ2-2, is EPEVTQTPSHQVTQMGQEVILRCVPISNHLYFYWYRQILGQKVEFLVSFYNNEISEKSEIFDDQFSVERPDGSNFTLKIRSTKLEDSAMYFCASSYRVTNTGELFFGEGSRLTVL.

The chain joins TRBV12-3 or TRBV12-4 to TRBJ2-1, with D maybe TRBD1 (6 bases). Trimming shortened V by 6 bases and J by 15 bases, and 15 bases separated the two germline ends. This CDR3 contains 11 residues. The CDR3 is CASSWTVLGFF. In DNA form, the CDR3 reads TGTGCCAGCAGCTGGACAGTTTTAGGGTTCTTC.

This clone showed up just once. The chain uses TRBV7-9 and TRBJ1-3, with D possibly matching TRBD1 (5 bases). V was clipped by 5 bases and J by 2 bases, with 19 bases between them. The germline V gene encodes CDR1 SEHNR and CDR2 FQNEAQ (reference sequence). The CDR3 spans 17 residues. In DNA, the CDR3 is TGTGCCAGCAGCGTTCAACGTAGGGGAGGACCTGGAAACACCATATATTTT. This codes for CASSVQRRGGPGNTIYF.

V and J are TRBV4-1 and TRBJ2-2; TRBD1 is a possible D gene (5 bases). This CDR3 has 15 residues. V was trimmed by 8 bases and J by 2 bases, leaving 15 bases between them. Germline assignment: CDR1 MGHRA and CDR2 YSYEKL. The CDR3, as DNA: TGCGCCAGCCCCGGTGAGACAGTTAACACCGGGGAGCTGTTTTTT. As protein: CASPGETVNTGELFF.

CDR3 DNA sequence: TGTGCCATCACAGTCCGGGGGGGCCACACTGAAGCTTTCTTT. It encodes CAITVRGGHTEAFF. V is TRBV10-3 and J is TRBJ1-1; maybe TRBD1 (6 bases). The CDR3 runs to 14 residues. The ends were cut back, 7 bases at V and 3 bases at J, with 15 bases in the middle. CDR1 is ENHRY, CDR2 SYGVKD, per germline.

The chain links TRBV29-1 to TRBJ2-1; possible D gene TRBD2, 6 bases. The ends were cut back, 0 bases at V and 10 bases at J, with 7 bases in the middle. The V gene's germline CDR1 is SQVTM and CDR2 ANQGSEA. The CDR3 runs 11 residues. CDR3 residues: CSVEDRGEQFF. CDR3 nucleotides: TGCAGCGTTGAAGATCGGGGGGAGCAGTTCTTC.